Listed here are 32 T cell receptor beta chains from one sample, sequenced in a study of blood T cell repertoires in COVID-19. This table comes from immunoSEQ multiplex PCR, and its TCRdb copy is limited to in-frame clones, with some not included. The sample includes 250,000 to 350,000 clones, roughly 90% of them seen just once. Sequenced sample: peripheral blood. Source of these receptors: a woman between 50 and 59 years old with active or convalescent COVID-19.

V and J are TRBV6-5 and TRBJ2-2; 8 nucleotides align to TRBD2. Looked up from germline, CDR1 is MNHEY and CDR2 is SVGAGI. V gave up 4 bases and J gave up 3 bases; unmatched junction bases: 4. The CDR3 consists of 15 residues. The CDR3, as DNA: TGTGCCAGCAGTTCCGGGGGGGCCCACACCGGGGAGCTGTTTTTT. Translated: CASSSGGAHTGELFF.

The CDR3 here is CASSFVSPNSPLHF. The CDR3 DNA sequence: TGTGCCAGCAGCTTCGTCTCCCCCAATTCACCCCTCCACTTT. The V and J genes are TRBV7-9 and TRBJ1-6; D not resolved. The germline V gene encodes CDR1 SEHNR and CDR2 FQNEAQ (reference sequence). The CDR3 consists of 14 residues. The V end lost 3 bases, the J end lost 7 bases, and 10 bases lay between the germline ends.

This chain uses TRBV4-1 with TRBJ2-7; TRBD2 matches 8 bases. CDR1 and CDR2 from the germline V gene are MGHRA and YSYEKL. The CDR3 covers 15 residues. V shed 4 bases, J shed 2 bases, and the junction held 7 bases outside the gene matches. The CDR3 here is CASSPWGGGTYEQYF. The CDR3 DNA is TGCGCCAGCAGCCCCTGGGGCGGGGGGACCTACGAGCAGTACTTC.

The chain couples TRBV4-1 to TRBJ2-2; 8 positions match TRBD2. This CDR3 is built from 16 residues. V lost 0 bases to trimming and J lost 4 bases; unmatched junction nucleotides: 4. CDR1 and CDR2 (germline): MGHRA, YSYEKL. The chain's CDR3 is CASSQELAGPTGELFF. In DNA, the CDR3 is TGCGCCAGCAGCCAAGAATTAGCGGGACCCACCGGGGAGCTGTTTTTT.

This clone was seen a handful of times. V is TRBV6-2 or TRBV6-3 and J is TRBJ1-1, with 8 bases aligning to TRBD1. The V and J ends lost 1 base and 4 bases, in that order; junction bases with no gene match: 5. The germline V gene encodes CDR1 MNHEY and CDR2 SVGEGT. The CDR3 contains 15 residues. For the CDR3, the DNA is TGTGCCAGCAGTTACTTCCAGGGGGCCAGCACTGAAGCTTTCTTT. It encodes CASSYFQGASTEAFF.

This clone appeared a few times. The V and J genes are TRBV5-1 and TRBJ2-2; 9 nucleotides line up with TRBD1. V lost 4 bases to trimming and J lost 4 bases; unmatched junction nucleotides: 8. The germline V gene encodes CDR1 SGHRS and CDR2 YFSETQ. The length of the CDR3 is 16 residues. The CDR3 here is CASSPAGTGSTGELFF. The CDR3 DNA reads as TGCGCCAGCAGCCCAGCCGGGACAGGGAGCACCGGGGAGCTGTTTTTT.

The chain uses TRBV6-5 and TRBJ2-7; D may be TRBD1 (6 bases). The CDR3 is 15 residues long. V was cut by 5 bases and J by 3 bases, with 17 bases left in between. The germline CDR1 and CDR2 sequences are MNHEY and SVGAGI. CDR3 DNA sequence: TGTGCCAGCAGTCGCCAGGGTAAGGGGGACTACGAGCAGTACTTC. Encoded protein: CASSRQGKGDYEQYF.

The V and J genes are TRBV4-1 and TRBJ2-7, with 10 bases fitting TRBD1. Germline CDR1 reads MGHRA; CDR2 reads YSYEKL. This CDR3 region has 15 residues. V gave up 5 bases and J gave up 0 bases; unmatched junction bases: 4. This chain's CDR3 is CASSLRDRGSYEQYF. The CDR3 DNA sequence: TGCGCCAGCAGCTTACGGGACAGGGGCTCCTACGAGCAGTACTTC.

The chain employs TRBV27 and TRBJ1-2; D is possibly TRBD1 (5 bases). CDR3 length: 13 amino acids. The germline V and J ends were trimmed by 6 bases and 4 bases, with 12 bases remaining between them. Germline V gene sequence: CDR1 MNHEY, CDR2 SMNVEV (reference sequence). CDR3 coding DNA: TGTGCCAGCAGGTTCAATAGGGGCTATGGCTACACCTTC. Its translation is CASRFNRGYGYTF.

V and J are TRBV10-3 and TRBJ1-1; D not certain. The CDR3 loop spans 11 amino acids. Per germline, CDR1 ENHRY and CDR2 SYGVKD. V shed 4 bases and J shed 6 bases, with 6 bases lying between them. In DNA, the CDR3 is TGTGCCATCAGTGGGAGGGCTGAAGCTTTCTTT. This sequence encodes CAISGRAEAFF.

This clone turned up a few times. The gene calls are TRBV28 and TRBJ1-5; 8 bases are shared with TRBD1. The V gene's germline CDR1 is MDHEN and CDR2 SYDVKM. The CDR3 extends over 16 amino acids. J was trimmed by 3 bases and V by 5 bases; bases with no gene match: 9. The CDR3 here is CASSPQTGVYNQPQHF. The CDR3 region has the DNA TGTGCCAGCAGTCCCCAGACAGGGGTCTACAATCAGCCCCAGCATTTT.

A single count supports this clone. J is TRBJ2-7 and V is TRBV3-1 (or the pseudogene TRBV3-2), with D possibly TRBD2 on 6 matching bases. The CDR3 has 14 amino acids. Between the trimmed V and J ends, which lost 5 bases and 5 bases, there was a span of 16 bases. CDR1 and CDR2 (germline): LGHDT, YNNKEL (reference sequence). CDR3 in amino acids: CASSVSGGWNEQYF. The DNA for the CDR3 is TGTGCCAGCAGCGTTAGCGGAGGCTGGAACGAGCAGTACTTC.

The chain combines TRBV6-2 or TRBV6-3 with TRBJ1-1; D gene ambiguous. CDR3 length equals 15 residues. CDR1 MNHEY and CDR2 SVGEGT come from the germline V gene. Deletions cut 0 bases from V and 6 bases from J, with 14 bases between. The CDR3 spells CASSYSNAAIAEAFF. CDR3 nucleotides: TGTGCCAGCAGTTACTCGAACGCGGCGATCGCTGAAGCTTTCTTT.

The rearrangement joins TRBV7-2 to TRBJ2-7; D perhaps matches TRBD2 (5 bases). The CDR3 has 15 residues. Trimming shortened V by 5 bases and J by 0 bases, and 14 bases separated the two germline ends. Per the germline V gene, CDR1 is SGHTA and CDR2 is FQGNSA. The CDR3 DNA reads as TGTGCCAGCAGCCGCCCCCCCCGGGGCTCCTACGAGCAGTACTTC. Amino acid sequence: CASSRPPRGSYEQYF.

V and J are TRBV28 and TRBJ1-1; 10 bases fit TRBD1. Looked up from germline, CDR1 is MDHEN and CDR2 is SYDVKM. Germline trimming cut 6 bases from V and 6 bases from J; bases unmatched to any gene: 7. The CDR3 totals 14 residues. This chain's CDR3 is CASSLGQGGPEAFF. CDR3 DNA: TGTGCCAGCAGCCTCGGACAGGGGGGCCCTGAAGCTTTCTTT.

Here the CDR3 reads CSVLRRQGRNTEAFF. For the CDR3, the DNA is TGCAGCGTTTTACGACGACAGGGGAGGAACACTGAAGCTTTCTTT. The chain carries TRBV29-1 and TRBJ1-1, with 8 bases identical to TRBD1. Germline V gives CDR1 SQVTM, CDR2 ANQGSEA. This CDR3 is built from 15 residues. Trimming cost V 5 bases and J 1 base; bases outside gene matches: 9.

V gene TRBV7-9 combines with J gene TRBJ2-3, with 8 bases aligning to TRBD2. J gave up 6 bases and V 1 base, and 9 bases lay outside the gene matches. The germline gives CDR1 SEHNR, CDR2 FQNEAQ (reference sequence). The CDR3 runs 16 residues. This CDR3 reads CASSLGVAGSADTQYF. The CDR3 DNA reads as TGTGCCAGCAGCTTAGGTGTAGCGGGGTCCGCGGATACGCAGTATTTT. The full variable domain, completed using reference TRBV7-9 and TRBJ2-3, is DTGVSQNPRHKITKRGQNVTFRCDPISEHNRLYWYRQTLGQGPEFLTYFQNEAQLEKSRLLSDRFSAERPKGSFSTLEIQRTEQGDSAMYLCASSLGVAGSADTQYFGPGTRLTVL.

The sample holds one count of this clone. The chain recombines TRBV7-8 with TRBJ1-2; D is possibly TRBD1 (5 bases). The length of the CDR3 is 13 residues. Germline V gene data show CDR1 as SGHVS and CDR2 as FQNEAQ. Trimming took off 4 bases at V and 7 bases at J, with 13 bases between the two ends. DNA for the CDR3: TGTGCCAGCAGCTCCCAGGGACTATTTGGCTACACCTTC. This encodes CASSSQGLFGYTF. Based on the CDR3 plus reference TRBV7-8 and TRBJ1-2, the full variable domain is GAGVSQSPRYKVAKRGQDVALRCDPISGHVSLFWYQQALGQGPEFLTYFQNEAQLDKSGLPSDRFFAERPEGSVSTLKIQRTQQEDSAVYLCASSSQGLFGYTFGSGTRLTVV.

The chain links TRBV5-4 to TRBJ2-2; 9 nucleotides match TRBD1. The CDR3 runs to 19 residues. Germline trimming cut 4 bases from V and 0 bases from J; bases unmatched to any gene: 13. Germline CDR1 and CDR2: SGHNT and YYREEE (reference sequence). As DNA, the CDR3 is TGTGCCAGCAGCGGGGGACAGGGTAGGACCCTACCGAACACCGGGGAGCTGTTTTTT. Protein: CASSGGQGRTLPNTGELFF.

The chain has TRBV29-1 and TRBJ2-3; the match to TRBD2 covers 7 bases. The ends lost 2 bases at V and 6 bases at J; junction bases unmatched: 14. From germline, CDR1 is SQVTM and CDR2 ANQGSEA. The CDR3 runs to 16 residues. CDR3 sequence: CSVESEGRESLDTQYF. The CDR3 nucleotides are TGCAGCGTTGAATCGGAGGGGCGGGAGTCGTTGGATACGCAGTATTTT.

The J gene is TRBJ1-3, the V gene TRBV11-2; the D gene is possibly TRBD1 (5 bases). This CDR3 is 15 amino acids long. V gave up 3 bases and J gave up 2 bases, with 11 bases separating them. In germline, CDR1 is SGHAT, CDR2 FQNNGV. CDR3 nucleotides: TGTGCCAGCAGCTTTGGAGGGGCTCCTGGAAACACCATATATTTT. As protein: CASSFGGAPGNTIYF.

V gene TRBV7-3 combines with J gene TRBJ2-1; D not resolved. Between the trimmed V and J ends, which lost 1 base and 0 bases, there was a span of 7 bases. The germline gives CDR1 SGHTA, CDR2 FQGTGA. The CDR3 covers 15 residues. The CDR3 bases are TGTGCCAGCAGCTTAAGAGCCTCCTCCTACAATGAGCAGTTCTTC. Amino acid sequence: CASSLRASSYNEQFF.

CDR3 nucleotides: TGTGCCAGCTCACTATACAGGGGCAATCAGCCCCAGCATTTT. Protein: CASSLYRGNQPQHF. The chain links TRBV18 to TRBJ1-5, with a weak D call TRBD1 (6 bases). V was pared by 4 bases and J by 2 bases, with 9 bases between. Germline V gives CDR1 KGHSH, CDR2 LQKENI. The CDR3 is 14 residues long.

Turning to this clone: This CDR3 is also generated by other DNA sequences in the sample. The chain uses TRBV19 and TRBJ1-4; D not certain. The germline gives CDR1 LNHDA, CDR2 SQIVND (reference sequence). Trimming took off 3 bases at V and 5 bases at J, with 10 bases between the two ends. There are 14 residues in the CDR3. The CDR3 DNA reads TGTGCCAGTAGTATTCGTACGGAGAATGAAAAACTGTTTTTT. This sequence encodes CASSIRTENEKLFF.

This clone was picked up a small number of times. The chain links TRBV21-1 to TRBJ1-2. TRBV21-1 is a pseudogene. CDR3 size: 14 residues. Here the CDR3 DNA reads TGTGCCAGCAGCAAAGCAAGGAGTAACTATGGCTACACCTTC. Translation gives CASSKARSNYGYTF.

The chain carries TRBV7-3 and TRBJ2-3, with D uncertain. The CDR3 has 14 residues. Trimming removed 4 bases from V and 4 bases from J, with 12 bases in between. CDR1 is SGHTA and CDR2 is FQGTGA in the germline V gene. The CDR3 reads CASSSNPSADTQYF. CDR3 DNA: TGTGCCAGCAGCTCCAACCCCTCGGCAGATACGCAGTATTTT. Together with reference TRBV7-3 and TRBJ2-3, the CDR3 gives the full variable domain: GAGVSQTPSNKVTEKGKYVELRCDPISGHTALYWYRQSLGQGPEFLIYFQGTGAADDSGLPNDRFFAVRPEGSVSTLKIQRTERGDSAVYLCASSSNPSADTQYFGPGTRLTVL.

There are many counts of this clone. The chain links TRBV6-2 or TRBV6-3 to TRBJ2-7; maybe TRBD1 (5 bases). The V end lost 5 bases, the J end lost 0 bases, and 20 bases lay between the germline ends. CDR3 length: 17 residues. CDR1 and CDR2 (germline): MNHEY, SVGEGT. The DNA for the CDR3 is TGTGCCAGCAGTCCCACGAGGCGGACATCCAGCTCCTACGAGCAGTACTTC. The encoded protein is CASSPTRRTSSSYEQYF.

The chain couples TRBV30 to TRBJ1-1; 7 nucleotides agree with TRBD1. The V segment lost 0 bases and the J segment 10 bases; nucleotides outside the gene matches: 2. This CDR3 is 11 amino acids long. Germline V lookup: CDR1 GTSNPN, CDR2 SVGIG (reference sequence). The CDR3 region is CAWSVAGGAFF. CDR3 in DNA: TGTGCCTGGAGTGTAGCAGGGGGAGCTTTCTTT.

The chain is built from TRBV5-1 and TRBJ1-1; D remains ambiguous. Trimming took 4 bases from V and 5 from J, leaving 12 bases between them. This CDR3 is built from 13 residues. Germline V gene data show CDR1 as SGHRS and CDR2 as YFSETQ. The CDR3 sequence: CASSLRAETEAFF. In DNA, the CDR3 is TGCGCCAGCAGCCTCCGAGCGGAGACTGAAGCTTTCTTT.

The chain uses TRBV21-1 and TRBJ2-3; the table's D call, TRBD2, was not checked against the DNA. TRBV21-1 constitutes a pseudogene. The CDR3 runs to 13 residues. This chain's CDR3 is CASSILVTDTQYF. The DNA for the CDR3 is TGTGCCAGCAGCATACTGGTGACAGATACGCAGTATTTT.

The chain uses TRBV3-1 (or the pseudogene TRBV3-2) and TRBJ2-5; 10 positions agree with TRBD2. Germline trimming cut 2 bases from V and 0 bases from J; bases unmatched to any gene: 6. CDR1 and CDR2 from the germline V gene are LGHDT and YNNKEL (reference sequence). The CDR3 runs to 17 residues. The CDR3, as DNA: TGTGCCAGCAGCCAAACTAGCGGGACCCTAAACCAAGAGACCCAGTACTTC. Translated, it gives CASSQTSGTLNQETQYF.

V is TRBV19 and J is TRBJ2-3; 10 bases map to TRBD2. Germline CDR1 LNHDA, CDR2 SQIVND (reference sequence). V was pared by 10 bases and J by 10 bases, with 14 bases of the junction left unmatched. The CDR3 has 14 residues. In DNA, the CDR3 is TGTGCCACTCGCGGGGCTAGCGGGGGAGTACCGCAGTATTTT. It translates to CATRGASGGVPQYF.